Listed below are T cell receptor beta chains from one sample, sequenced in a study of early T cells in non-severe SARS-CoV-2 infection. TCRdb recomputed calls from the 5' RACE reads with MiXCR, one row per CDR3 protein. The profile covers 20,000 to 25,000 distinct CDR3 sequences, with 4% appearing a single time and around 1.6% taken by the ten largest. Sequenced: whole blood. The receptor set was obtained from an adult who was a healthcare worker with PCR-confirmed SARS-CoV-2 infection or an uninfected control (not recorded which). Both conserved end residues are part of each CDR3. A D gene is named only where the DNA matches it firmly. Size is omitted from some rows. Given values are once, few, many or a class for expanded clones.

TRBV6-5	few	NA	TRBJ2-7	CASRRPEGRSYEQYF	TGTGCCAGCAGGAGACCCGAGGGGCGCTCCTACGAGCAGTACTTC
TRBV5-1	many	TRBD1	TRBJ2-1	CASSLDQGQGWNEQFF	TGCGCCAGCAGCCTAGACCAAGGACAGGGGTGGAATGAGCAGTTCTTC
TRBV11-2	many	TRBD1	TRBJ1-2	CASSYGTGSGLDGYTF	TGTGCCAGCAGCTACGGGACAGGATCGGGGCTTGATGGCTACACCTTC
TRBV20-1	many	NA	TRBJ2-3	CSAVLGGTDTQYF	TGCAGTGCTGTCCTGGGTGGCACAGATACGCAGTATTTT
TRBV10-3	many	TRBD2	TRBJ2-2	CAISRTSGGTNTGELFF	TGTGCCATCAGTCGCACTAGCGGGGGGACGAACACCGGGGAGCTGTTTTTT
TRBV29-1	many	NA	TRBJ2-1	CSVETGRLVNEQFF	TGCAGCGTAGAGACGGGGAGGCTAGTCAATGAGCAGTTCTTC
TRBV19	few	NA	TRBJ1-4	CASSFPRGGEVEKLFF	TGTGCCAGTAGTTTCCCCCGCGGGGGGGAGGTTGAAAAACTGTTTTTT
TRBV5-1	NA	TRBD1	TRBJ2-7	CASSLVPGQGNEQYF	TGCGCCAGCAGCCTCGTGCCGGGACAGGGGAACGAGCAGTACTTC
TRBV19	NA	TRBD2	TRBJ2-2	CASNLAGAANTGELFF	TGTGCCAGTAATCTAGCGGGGGCCGCGAACACCGGGGAGTTGTTTTTT
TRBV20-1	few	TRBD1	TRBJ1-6	CSARTGENYNSPLHF	TGCAGTGCTAGGACAGGGGAGAACTATAATTCACCCCTCCACTTT
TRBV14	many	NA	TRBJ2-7	CASSPRRGRYEQYF	TGTGCCAGCAGCCCCAGGCGAGGGAGGTACGAGCAGTACTTC